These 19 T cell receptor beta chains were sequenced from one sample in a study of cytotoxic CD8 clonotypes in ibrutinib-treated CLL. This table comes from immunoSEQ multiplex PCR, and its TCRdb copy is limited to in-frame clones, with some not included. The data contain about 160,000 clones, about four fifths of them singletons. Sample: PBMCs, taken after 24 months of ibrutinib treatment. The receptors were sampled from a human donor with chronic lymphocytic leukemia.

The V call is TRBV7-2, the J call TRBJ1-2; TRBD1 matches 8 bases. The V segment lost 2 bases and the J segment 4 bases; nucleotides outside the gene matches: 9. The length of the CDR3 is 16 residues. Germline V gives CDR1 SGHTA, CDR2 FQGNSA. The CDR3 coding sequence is TGTGCCAGCAGCTTACCAGGGGGCACCCAATCCTATGGCTACACCTTC. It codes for CASSLPGGTQSYGYTF.

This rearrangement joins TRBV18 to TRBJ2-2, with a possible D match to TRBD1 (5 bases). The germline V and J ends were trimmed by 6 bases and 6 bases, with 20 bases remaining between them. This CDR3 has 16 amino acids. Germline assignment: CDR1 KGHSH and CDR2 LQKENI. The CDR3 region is CASSLNRQSVPGELFF. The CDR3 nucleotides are TGTGCCAGCTCCCTAAACCGACAGAGTGTGCCCGGGGAGCTGTTTTTT.

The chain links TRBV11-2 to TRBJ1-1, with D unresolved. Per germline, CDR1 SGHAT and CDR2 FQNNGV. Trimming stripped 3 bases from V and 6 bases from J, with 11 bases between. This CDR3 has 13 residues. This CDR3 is CASSFEGIAEAFF. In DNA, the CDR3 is TGTGCCAGCAGCTTTGAAGGGATCGCTGAAGCTTTCTTT.

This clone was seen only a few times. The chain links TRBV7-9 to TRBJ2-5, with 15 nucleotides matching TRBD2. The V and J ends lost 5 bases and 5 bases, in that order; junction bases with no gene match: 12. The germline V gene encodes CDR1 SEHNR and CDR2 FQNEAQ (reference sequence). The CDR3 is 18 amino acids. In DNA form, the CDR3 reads TGTGCCAGCAGCCTGGGGGGACTAGCGGGAGGAGTTTGGGAGACCCAGTACTTC. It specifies CASSLGGLAGGVWETQYF.

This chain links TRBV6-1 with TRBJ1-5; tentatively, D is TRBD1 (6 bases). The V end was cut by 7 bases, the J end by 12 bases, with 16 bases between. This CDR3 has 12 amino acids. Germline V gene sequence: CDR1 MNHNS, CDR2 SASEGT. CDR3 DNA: TGTGCCAGCACCAACCTCGGGACATTCCAGCATTTT. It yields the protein CASTNLGTFQHF.

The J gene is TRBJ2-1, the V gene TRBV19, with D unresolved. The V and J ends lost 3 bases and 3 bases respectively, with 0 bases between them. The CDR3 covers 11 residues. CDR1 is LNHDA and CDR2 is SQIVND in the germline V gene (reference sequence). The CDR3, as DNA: TGTGCCAGTAGTATCTACAATGAGCAGTTCTTC. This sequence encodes CASSIYNEQFF.

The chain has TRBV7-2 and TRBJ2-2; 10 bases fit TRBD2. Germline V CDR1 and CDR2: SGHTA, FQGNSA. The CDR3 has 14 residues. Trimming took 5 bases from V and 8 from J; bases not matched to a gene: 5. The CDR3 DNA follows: TGTGCCAGCAGCATACTAGCGGGAAAGGGGGAGCTGTTTTTT. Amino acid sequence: CASSILAGKGELFF.

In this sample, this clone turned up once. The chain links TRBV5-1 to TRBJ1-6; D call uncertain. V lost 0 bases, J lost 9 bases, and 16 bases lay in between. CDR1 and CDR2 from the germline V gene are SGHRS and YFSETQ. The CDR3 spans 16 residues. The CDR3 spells CASSLVGRPAASPLHF. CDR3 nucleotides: TGCGCCAGCAGCTTGGTGGGCAGGCCGGCGGCTTCACCCCTCCACTTT.

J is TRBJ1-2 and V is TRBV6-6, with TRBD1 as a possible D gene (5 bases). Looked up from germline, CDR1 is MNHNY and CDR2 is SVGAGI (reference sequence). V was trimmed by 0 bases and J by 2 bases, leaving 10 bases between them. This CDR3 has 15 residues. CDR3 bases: TGTGCCAGCAGTTACTCAAACAGGAGGAACTATGGCTACACCTTC. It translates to CASSYSNRRNYGYTF.

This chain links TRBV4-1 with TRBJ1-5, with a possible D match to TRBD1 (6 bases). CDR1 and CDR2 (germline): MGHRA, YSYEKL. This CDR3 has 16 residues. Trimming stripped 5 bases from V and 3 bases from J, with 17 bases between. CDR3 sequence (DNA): TGCGCCAGCAGCGCGAGGGTCGGGGACAACAATCAGCCCCAGCATTTT. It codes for CASSARVGDNNQPQHF.

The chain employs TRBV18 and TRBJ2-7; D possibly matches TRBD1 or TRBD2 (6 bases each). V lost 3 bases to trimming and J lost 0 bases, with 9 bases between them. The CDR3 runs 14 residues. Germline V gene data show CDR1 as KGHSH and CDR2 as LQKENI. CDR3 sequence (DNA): TGTGCCAGCTCACCCGGGGGCAACTCCTACGAGCAGTACTTC. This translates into CASSPGGNSYEQYF.

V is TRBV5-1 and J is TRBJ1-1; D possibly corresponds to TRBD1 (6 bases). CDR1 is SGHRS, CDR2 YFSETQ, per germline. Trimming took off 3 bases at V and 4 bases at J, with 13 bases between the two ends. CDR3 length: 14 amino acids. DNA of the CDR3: TGCGCCAGCAGCTGGACAGCTCTGACCACTGAAGCTTTCTTT. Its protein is CASSWTALTTEAFF.

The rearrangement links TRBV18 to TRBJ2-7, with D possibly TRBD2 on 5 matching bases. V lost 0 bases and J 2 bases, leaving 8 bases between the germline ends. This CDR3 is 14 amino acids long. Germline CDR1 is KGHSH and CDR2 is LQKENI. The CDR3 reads CASSPPGRAYEQYF. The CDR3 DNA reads TGTGCCAGCTCACCACCGGGGAGAGCCTACGAGCAGTACTTC. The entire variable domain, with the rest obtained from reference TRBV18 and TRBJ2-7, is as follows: NAGVMQNPRHLVRRRGQEARLRCSPMKGHSHVYWYRQLPEEGLKFMVYLQKENIIDESGMPKERFSAEFPKEGPSILRIQQVVRGDSAAYFCASSPPGRAYEQYFGPGTRLTVT.

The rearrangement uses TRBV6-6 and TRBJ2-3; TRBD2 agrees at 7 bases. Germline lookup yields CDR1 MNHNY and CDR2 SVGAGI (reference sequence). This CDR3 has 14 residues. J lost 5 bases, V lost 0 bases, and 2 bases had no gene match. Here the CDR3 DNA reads TGTGCCAGCAGTTACTCTGCTAGCGGAGATACGCAGTATTTT. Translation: CASSYSASGDTQYF.

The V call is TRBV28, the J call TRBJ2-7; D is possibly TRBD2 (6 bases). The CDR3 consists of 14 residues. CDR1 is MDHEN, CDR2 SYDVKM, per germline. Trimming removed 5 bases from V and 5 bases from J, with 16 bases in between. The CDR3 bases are TGTGCCAGCAGTCAAGCCGGAGGGGAGGACGAGCAGTACTTC. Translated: CASSQAGGEDEQYF.

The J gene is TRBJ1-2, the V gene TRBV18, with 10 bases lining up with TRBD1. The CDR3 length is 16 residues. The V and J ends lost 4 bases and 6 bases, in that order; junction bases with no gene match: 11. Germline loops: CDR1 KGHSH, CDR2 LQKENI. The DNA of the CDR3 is TGTGCCAGCTCACTGGGACAGGGGCTAAGCCAGGATGGCTACACCTTC. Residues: CASSLGQGLSQDGYTF.

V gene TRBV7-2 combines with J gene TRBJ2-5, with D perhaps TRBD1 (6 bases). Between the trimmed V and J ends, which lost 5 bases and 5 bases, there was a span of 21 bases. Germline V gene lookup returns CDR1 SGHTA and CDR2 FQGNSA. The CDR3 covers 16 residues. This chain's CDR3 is CASSPNGAGVLETQYF. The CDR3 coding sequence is TGTGCCAGCAGCCCCAACGGGGCAGGGGTTTTGGAGACCCAGTACTTC.

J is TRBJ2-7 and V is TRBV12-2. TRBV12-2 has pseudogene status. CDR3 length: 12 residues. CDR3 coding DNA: TGTGCAAGTCGCTTAGCGTTCTACGAGCAGTACTTC. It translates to CASRLAFYEQYF.

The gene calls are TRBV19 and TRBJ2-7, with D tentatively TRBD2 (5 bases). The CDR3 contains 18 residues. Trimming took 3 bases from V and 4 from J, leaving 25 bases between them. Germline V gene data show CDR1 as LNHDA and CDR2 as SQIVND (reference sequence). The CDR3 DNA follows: TGTGCCAGTAGTATTAGAGGTGCCCGAGGGATGGAGGTGTACGAGCAGTACTTC. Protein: CASSIRGARGMEVYEQYF.